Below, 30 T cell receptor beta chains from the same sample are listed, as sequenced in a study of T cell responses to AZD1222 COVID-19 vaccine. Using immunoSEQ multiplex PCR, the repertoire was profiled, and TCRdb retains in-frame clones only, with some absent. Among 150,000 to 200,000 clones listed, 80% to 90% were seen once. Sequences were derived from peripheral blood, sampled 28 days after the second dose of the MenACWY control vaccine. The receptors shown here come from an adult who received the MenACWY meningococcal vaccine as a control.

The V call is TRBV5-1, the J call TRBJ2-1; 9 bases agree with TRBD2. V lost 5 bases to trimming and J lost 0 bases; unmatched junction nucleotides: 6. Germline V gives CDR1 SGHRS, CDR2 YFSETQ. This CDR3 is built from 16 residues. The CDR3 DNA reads TGCGCCAGCAGTCTTATAGCGGGGGACTCCTACAATGAGCAGTTCTTC. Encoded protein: CASSLIAGDSYNEQFF.

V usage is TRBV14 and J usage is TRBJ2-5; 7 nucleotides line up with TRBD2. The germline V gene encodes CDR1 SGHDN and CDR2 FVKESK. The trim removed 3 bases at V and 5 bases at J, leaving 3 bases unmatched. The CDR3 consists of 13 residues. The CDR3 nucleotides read TGTGCCAGCAGCCAGGGAGGGCCGGAGACCCAGTACTTC. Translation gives CASSQGGPETQYF.

The CDR3 sequence is CASSHGGQGGEKLFF. The CDR3 DNA reads as TGTGCCAGCAGTCATGGGGGGCAGGGAGGTGAAAAACTGTTTTTT. The chain has TRBV28 and TRBJ1-4; possible D gene TRBD1, 6 bases. The germline V gene encodes CDR1 MDHEN and CDR2 SYDVKM. This CDR3 comprises 15 residues. The ends were cut back, 5 bases at V and 7 bases at J, with 17 bases in the middle.

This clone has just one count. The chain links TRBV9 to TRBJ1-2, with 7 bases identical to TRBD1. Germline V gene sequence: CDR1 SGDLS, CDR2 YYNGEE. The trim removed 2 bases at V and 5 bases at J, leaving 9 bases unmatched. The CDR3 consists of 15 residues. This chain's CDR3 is CASSVTGTAPYGYTF. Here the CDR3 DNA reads TGTGCCAGCAGCGTTACCGGGACAGCGCCTTATGGCTACACCTTC.

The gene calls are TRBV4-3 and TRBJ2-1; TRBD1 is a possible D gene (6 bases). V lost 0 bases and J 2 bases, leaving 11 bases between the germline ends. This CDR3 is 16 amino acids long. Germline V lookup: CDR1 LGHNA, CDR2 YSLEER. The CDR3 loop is CASSQDLTGPYNEQFF. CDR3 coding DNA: TGCGCCAGCAGCCAAGATTTGACAGGACCCTACAATGAGCAGTTCTTC.

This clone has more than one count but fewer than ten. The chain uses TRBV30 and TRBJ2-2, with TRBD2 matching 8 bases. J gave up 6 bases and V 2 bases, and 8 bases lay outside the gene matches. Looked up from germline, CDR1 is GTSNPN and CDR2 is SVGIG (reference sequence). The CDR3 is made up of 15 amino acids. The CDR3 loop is CAWSPLAGGPGELFF. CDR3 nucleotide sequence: TGTGCCTGGAGTCCCCTGGCGGGAGGCCCCGGGGAGCTGTTTTTT. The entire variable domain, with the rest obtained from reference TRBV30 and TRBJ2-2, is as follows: SQTIHQWPATLVQPVGSPLSLECTVEGTSNPNLYWYRQAAGRGLQLLFYSVGIGQISSEVPQNLSASRPQDRQFILSSKKLLLSDSGFYLCAWSPLAGGPGELFFGEGSRLTVL.

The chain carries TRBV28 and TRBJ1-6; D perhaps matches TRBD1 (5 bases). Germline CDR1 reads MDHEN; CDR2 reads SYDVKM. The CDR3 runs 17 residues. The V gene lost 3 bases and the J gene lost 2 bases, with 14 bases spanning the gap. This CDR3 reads CASSFGPQGPYNSPLHF. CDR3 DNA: TGTGCCAGCAGTTTTGGCCCGCAGGGACCCTATAATTCACCCCTCCACTTT.

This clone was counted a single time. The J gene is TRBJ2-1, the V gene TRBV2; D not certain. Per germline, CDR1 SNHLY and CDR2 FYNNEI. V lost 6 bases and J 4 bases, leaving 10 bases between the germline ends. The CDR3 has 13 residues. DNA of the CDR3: TGTGCCAGCAGAGTAACAGTATACAATGAGCAGTTCTTC. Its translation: CASRVTVYNEQFF.

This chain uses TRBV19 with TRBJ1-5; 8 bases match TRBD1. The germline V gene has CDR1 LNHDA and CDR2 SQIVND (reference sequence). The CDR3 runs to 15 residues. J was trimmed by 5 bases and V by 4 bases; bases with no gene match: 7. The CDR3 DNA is TGTGCCAGTAGTACTCCGGCAGGGGGCGATCAGCCCCAGCATTTT. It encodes CASSTPAGGDQPQHF.

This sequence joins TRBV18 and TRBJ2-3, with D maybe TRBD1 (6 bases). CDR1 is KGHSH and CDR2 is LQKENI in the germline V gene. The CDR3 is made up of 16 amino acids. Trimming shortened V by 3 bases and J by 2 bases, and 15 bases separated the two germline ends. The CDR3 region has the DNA TGTGCCAGCTCACCTCTCTGGACAGAGAACACAGATACGCAGTATTTT. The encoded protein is CASSPLWTENTDTQYF.

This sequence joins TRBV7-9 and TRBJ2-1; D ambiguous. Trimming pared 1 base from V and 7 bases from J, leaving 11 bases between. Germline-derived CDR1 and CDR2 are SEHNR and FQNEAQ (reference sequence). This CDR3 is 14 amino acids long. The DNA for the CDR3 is TGTGCCAGCAGCTTAGGGACCTCGCCAAATGAGCAGTTCTTC. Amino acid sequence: CASSLGTSPNEQFF. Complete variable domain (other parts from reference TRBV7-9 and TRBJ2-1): DTGVSQNPRHKITKRGQNVTFRCDPISEHNRLYWYRQTLGQGPEFLTYFQNEAQLEKSRLLSDRFSAERPKGSFSTLEIQRTEQGDSAMYLCASSLGTSPNEQFFGPGTRLTVL.

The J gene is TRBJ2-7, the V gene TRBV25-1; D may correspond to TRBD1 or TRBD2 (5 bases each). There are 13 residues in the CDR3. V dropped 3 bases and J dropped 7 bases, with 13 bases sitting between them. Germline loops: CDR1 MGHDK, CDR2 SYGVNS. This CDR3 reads CASSERAGREQYF. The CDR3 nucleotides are TGTGCCAGCAGTGAGAGGGCAGGGCGAGAGCAGTACTTC.

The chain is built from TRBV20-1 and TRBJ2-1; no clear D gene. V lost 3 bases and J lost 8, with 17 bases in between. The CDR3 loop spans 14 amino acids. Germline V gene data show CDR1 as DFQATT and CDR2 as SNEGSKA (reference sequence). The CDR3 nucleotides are TGCAGTGCTAGTTTAGGGTTGGCCTTTGATGAGCAGTTCTTC. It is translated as CSASLGLAFDEQFF.

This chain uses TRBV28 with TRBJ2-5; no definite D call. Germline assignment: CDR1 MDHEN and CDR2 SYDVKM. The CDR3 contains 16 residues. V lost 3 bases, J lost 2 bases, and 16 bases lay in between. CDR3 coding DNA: TGTGCCAGCAGTTTTCGGCGCAGACATGCTCAAGAGACCCAGTACTTC. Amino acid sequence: CASSFRRRHAQETQYF.

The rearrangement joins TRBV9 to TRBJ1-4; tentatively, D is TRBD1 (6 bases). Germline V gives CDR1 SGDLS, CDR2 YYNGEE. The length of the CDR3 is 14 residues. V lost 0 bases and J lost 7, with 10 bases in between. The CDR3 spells CASSVDRDGEKLFF. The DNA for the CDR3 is TGTGCCAGCAGCGTAGACAGGGACGGTGAAAAACTGTTTTTT.

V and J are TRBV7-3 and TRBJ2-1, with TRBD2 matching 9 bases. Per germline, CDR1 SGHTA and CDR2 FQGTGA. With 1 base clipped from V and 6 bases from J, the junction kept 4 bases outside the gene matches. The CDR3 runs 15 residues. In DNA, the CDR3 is TGTGCCAGCAGCTTAAATAGCGGGAGATCCAATGAGCAGTTCTTC. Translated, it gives CASSLNSGRSNEQFF.

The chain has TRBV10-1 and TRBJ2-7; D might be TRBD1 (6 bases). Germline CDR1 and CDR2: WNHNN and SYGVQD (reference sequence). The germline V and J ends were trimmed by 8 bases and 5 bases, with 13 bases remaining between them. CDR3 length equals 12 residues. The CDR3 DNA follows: TGCGCCAGCGGACAGTACGACCACGAGCAGTACTTC. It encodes CASGQYDHEQYF.

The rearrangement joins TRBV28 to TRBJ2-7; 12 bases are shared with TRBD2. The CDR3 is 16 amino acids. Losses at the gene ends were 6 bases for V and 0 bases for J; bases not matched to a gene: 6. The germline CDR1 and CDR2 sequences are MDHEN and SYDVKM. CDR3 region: CASRRGLAGSSYEQYF. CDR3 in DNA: TGTGCCAGCAGAAGAGGACTAGCGGGAAGCTCCTACGAGCAGTACTTC.

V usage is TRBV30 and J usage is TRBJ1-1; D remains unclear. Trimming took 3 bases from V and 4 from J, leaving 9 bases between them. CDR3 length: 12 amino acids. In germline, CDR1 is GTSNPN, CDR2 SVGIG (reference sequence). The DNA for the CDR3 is TGTGCCTGGAGCCCAACCATCACTGAAGCTTTCTTT. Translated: CAWSPTITEAFF.

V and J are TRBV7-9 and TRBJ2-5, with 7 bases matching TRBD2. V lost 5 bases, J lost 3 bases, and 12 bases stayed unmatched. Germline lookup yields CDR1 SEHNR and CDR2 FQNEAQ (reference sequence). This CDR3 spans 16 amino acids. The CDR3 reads CASSAPLQRDKETQYF. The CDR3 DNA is TGTGCCAGCAGCGCTCCCCTGCAGCGGGATAAAGAGACCCAGTACTTC.

The CDR3 nucleotides read TGTGCCAGCAGTTTACTGCGGTCCGTAAAGCAGCCCCAGCATTTT. Protein sequence: CASSLLRSVKQPQHF. The chain has TRBV28 and TRBJ1-5; D ambiguous. Germline V gene sequence: CDR1 MDHEN, CDR2 SYDVKM. V was pared by 2 bases and J by 7 bases, with 15 bases between. There are 15 residues in the CDR3.

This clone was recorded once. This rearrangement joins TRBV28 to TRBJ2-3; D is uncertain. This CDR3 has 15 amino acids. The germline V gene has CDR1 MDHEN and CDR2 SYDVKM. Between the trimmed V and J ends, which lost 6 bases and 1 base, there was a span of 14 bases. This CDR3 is CASSEAGPRTDTQYF. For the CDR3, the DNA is TGTGCCAGCAGCGAGGCAGGCCCCCGCACAGATACGCAGTATTTT.

This CDR3 reads CASSPGPIYEQYF. The CDR3 DNA sequence: TGTGCCAGCAGCCCGGGACCGATCTACGAGCAGTACTTC. The chain recombines TRBV11-3 with TRBJ2-7; the D call may be TRBD1 or TRBD2 (5 bases each). The CDR3 loop spans 13 amino acids. V lost 5 bases, J lost 3 bases, and 11 bases lay in between. Germline CDR1 is SGHNT and CDR2 is YENEEA. Drawing the rest from reference TRBV11-3 and TRBJ2-7, the complete variable domain is EAGVVQSPRYKIIEKKQPVAFWCNPISGHNTLYWYLQNLGQGPELLIRYENEEAVDDSQLPKDRFSAERLKGVDSTLKIQPAELGDSAVYLCASSPGPIYEQYFGPGTRLTVT.

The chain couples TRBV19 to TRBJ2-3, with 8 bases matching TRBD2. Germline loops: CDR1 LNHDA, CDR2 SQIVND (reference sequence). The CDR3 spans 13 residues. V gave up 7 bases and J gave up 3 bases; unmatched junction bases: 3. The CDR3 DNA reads TGTGCCAGTACCCAGCGGGAGACAGATACGCAGTATTTT. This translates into CASTQRETDTQYF.

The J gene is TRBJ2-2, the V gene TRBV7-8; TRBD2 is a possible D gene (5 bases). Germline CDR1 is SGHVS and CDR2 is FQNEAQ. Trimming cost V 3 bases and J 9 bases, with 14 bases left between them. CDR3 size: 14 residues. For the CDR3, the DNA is TGTGCCAGCAGCTTGGAGGCTGCTCGGCGGGAGCTGTTTTTT. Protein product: CASSLEAARRELFF.

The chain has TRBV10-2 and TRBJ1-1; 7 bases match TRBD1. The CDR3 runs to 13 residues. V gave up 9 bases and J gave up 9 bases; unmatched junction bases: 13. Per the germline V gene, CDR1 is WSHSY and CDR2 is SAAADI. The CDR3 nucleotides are TGCGCCAGTAAAGAGCCGGACAGGACGAAAGCTTTCTTT. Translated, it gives CASKEPDRTKAFF.

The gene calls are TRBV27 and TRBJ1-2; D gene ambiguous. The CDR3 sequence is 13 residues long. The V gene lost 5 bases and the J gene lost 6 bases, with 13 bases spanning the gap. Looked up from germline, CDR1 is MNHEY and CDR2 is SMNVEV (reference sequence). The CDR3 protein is CASSPFGYNGYTF. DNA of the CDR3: TGTGCCAGCAGTCCGTTCGGGTATAATGGCTACACCTTC.

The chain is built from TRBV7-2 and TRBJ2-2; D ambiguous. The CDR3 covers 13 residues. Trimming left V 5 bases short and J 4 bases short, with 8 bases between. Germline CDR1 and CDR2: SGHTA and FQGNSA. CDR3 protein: CASSPVGTGELFF. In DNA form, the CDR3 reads TGTGCCAGCAGCCCCGTGGGCACCGGGGAGCTGTTTTTT.

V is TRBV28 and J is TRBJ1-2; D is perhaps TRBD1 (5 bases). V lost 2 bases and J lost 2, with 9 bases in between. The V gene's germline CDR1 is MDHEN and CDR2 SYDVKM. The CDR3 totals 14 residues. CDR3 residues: CASSLGQGNYGYTF. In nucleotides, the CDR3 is TGTGCCAGCAGTTTAGGGCAGGGCAACTATGGCTACACCTTC.

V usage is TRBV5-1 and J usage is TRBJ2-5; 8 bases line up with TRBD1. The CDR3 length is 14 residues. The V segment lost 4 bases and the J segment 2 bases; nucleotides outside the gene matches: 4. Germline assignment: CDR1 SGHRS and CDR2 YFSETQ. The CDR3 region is CASSGQGRQETQYF. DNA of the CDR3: TGCGCCAGCAGCGGACAGGGTAGGCAAGAGACCCAGTACTTC.